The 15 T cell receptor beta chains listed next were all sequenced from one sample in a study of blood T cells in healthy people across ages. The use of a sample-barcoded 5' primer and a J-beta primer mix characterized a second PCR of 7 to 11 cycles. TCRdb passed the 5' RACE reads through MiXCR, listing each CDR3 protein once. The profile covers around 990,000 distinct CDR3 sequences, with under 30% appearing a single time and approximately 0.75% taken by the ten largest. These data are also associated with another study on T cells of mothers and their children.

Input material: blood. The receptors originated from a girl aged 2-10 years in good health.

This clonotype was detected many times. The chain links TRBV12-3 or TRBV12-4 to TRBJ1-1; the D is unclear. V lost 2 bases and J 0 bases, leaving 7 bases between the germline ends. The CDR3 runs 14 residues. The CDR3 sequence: CASSLLGVNTEAFF. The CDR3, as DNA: TGTGCCAGCAGTTTATTGGGTGTGAACACTGAAGCTTTCTTT.

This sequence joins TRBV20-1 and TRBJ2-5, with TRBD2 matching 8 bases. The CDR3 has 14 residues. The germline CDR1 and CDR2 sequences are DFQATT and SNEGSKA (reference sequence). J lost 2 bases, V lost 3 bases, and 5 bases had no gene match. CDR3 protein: CSARGTRSQETQYF. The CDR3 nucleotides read TGCAGTGCTAGGGGGACTAGATCTCAAGAGACCCAGTACTTC.

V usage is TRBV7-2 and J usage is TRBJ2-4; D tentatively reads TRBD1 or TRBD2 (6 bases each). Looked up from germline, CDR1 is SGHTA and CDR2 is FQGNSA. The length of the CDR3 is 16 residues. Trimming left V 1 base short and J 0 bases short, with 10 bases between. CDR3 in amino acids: CASSLGGGLAKNIQYF. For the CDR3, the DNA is TGTGCCAGCAGCTTAGGAGGGGGGCTAGCCAAAAACATTCAGTACTTC.

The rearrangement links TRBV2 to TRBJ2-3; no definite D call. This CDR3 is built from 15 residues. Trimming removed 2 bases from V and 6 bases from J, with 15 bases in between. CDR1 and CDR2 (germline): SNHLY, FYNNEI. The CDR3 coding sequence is TGTGCCAGCAGTGAATTCGGGTCTTCCCCGGATACGCAGTATTTT. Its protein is CASSEFGSSPDTQYF.

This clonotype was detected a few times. The CDR3 DNA is TGTGCCACGTTTTCAGGGGGAGAGGCAGATACGCAGTATTTT. This gives the protein CATFSGGEADTQYF. This sequence joins TRBV15 and TRBJ2-3; TRBD1 matches 7 bases. CDR1 is LNHNV and CDR2 is YYDKDF in the germline V gene (reference sequence). The CDR3 has 14 amino acids. Trimming cost V 9 bases and J 4 bases; bases outside gene matches: 10.

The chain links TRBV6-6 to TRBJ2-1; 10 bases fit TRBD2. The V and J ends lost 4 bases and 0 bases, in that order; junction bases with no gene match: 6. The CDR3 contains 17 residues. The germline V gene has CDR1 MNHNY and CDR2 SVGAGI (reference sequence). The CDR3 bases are TGTGCCAGCAGTTCGAACCTAGCGGGGGCCTCCTACAATGAGCAGTTCTTC. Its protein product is CASSSNLAGASYNEQFF.

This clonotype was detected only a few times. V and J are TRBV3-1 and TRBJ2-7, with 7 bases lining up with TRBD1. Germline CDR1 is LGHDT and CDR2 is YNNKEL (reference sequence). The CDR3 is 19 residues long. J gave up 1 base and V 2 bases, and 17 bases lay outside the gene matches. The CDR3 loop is CASSQLGPRKDRLSYEQYF. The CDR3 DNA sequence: TGTGCCAGCAGCCAACTAGGGCCAAGGAAGGACAGGTTATCCTACGAGCAGTACTTC.

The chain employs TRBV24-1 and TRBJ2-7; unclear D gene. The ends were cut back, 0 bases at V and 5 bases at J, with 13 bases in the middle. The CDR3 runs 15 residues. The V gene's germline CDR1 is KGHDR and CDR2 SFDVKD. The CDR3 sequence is CATSDLPSRGNEQYF. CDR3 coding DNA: TGTGCCACCAGTGATTTGCCAAGCAGAGGTAACGAGCAGTACTTC.

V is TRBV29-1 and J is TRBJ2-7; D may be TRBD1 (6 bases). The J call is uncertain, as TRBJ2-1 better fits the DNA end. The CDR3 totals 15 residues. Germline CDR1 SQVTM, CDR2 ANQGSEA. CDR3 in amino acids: CSARGPLLSYNEQFF. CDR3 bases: TGCAGCGCCAGGGGCCCTCTCCTTTCCTACAATGAGCAGTTCTTC.

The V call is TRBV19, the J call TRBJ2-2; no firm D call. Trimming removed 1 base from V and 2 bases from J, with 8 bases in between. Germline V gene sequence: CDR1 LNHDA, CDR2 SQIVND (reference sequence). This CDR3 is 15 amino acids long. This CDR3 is CASSIVAANTGELFF. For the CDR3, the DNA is TGTGCCAGTAGTATAGTCGCGGCAAACACCGGGGAGCTGTTTTTT.

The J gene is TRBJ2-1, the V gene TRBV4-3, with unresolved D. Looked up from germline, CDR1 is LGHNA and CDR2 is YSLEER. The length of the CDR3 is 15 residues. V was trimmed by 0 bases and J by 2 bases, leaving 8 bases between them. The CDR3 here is CASSQDRHTYNEQFF. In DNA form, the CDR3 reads TGCGCCAGCAGCCAAGATCGGCATACCTACAATGAGCAGTTCTTC.

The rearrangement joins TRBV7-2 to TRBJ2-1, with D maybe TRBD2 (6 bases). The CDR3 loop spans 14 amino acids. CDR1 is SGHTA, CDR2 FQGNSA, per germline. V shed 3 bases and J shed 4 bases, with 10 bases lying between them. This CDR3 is CASSFPDYYNEQFF. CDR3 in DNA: TGTGCCAGCAGCTTCCCGGACTATTACAATGAGCAGTTCTTC.

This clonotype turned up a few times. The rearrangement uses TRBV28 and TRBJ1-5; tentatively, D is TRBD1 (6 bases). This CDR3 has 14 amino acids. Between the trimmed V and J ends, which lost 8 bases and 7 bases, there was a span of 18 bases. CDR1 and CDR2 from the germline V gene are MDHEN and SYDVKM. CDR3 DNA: TGTGCCAGCGCTTTGGGGGGGCTTGGACAGCCCCAGCATTTT. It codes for CASALGGLGQPQHF. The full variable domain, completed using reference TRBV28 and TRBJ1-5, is DVKVTQSSRYLVKRTGEKVFLECVQDMDHENMFWYRQDPGLGLRLIYFSYDVKMKEKGDIPEGYSVSREKKERFSLILESASTNQTSMYLCASALGGLGQPQHFGDGTRLSIL.

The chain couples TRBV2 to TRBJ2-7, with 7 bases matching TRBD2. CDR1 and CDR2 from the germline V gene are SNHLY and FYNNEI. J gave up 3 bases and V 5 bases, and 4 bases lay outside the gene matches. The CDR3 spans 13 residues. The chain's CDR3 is CASSKRDYYEQYF. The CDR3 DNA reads TGTGCCAGCAGTAAGCGGGATTACTACGAGCAGTACTTC.

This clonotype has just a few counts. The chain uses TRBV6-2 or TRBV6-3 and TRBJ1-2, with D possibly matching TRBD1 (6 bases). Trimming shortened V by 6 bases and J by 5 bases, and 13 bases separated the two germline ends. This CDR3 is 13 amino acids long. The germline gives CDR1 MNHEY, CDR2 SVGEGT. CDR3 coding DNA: TGTGCCAGCAGCCTCCGGGACACTTATGGCTACACCTTC. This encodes CASSLRDTYGYTF.